Shown below are 25 T cell receptor beta chains from a single sample sequenced in a study of cytomegalovirus exposure and HLA in healthy donors. The PCR contained 60 Vbeta and 13 Jbeta primers. TCRdb keeps only in-frame clones here, not all; method: immunoSEQ multiplex PCR. The sample has under 200,000 clones, roughly 71% seen once; the top ten hold roughly 7.4%. The sequencing sample was made of PBMCs. Receptors originate from a male donor in good health and CMV-seropositive.

This chain links TRBV7-9 with TRBJ2-7, with 10 bases lining up with TRBD1. Germline lookup yields CDR1 SEHNR and CDR2 FQNEAQ (reference sequence). This CDR3 contains 15 residues. The junction had 9 bases not matched to a gene; V was cut back by 6 bases and J by 4 bases. In nucleotides, the CDR3 is TGTGCCAGCAGTCCTCGACAGGGGGCGATTTACGAGCAGTACTTC. Protein sequence: CASSPRQGAIYEQYF.

This clone was seen only once. The chain uses TRBV6-5 and TRBJ1-5; D may be TRBD1 (5 bases). V lost 6 bases and J 10 bases, leaving 13 bases between the germline ends. The germline V gene encodes CDR1 MNHEY and CDR2 SVGAGI. CDR3 size: 12 residues. Here the CDR3 DNA reads TGTGCCAGCAGCCCCGGGGGAGGCCCCCAGCATTTT. Its protein is CASSPGGGPQHF.

The J gene is TRBJ2-7, the V gene TRBV6-6, with D maybe TRBD2 (5 bases). In germline, CDR1 is MNHNY, CDR2 SVGAGI (reference sequence). This CDR3 region has 14 residues. With 2 bases removed from V and 4 bases from J, the gap between germline ends came to 12 bases. In DNA, the CDR3 is TGTGCCAGCAGTTACCGTCTACTAGGGTACGAGCAGTACTTC. Encoded protein: CASSYRLLGYEQYF.

The chain joins TRBV4-1 to TRBJ1-3; tentatively, D is TRBD1 (5 bases). Trimming took off 4 bases at V and 0 bases at J, with 13 bases between the two ends. The CDR3 covers 16 residues. CDR1 is MGHRA, CDR2 YSYEKL, per germline. CDR3 DNA: TGCGCCAGCAGCCTCGGCAGGGCTTACTCTGGAAACACCATATATTTT. Protein sequence: CASSLGRAYSGNTIYF.

The chain is built from TRBV5-1 and TRBJ2-1; 12 bases are shared with TRBD2. With V trimmed by 4 bases and J by 8 bases, 10 bases remained unmatched. The CDR3 sequence is 16 residues long. The germline gives CDR1 SGHRS, CDR2 YFSETQ. CDR3 bases: TGCGCCAGCAGCCCCACTAGCGGGGGGCCCCAGCATGAGCAGTTCTTC. Encoded protein: CASSPTSGGPQHEQFF.

The chain combines TRBV7-2 with TRBJ2-6; tentatively, D is TRBD2 (5 bases). Per germline, CDR1 SGHTA and CDR2 FQGNSA. The V gene lost 7 bases and the J gene lost 0 bases, with 10 bases spanning the gap. This CDR3 has 15 residues. The DNA for the CDR3 is TGTGCCAGCAAGGACTCCTACTCTGGGGCCAACGTCCTGACTTTC. This sequence encodes CASKDSYSGANVLTF.

The gene calls are TRBV30 and TRBJ1-1, with 7 bases that match TRBD1. CDR3 length: 17 amino acids. Looked up from germline, CDR1 is GTSNPN and CDR2 is SVGIG (reference sequence). V was clipped by 2 bases and J by 0 bases; unmatched bases: 12. CDR3 residues: CAWSTAAWQGVNTEAFF. The CDR3 nucleotides are TGTGCCTGGAGTACGGCAGCCTGGCAGGGGGTGAACACTGAAGCTTTCTTT.

This clone was detected a few times. The chain combines TRBV27 with TRBJ1-4, with TRBD1 as a possible D gene (6 bases). Deletions cut 7 bases from V and 8 bases from J, with 14 bases between. This CDR3 is 13 amino acids long. CDR1 and CDR2 from the germline V gene are MNHEY and SMNVEV (reference sequence). The CDR3 DNA follows: TGTGCCAGCACCCACAGGGTCGGCGAAAAACTGTTTTTT. Translation gives CASTHRVGEKLFF.

This clone appeared once. This chain connects TRBV4-2 to TRBJ2-5, with D possibly TRBD1 on 5 matching bases. With 3 bases removed from V and 5 bases from J, the gap between germline ends came to 13 bases. Per germline, CDR1 LGHNA and CDR2 YNFKEQ. This CDR3 spans 14 amino acids. The CDR3 loop is CASSHTQGSETQYF. CDR3 bases: TGTGCCAGCAGCCACACTCAGGGATCCGAGACCCAGTACTTC.

The V and J genes are TRBV23-1 and TRBJ1-6; 8 nucleotides agree with TRBD1. TRBV23-1 belongs to the ORF category, with a function that is uncertain. Trimming at V came to 2 bases and at J to 5 bases, leaving 5 bases not matched to a gene. CDR3 length: 16 amino acids. Written as DNA, the CDR3 is TGCGCCAGCAGTCAACCGACAGGGGCCCATAATTCACCCCTCCACTTT. Protein sequence: CASSQPTGAHNSPLHF.

The rearrangement links TRBV21-1 to TRBJ1-1; the D call of TRBD1 is as the table states it, not checked on the DNA. TRBV21-1 counts as a pseudogene. The CDR3 spans 16 residues. In nucleotides, the CDR3 is TGTGCCAGCCCGACGGAGGGGGCTCCGCGGAACACTGAAGCTTTCTTT. Protein product: CASPTEGAPRNTEAFF.

This clone was counted between two and nine times. The chain carries TRBV29-1 and TRBJ1-3; the D gene is possibly TRBD1 (6 bases). Trimming shortened V by 4 bases and J by 2 bases, and 9 bases separated the two germline ends. The CDR3 has 13 amino acids. Germline V gives CDR1 SQVTM, CDR2 ANQGSEA. The CDR3 coding sequence is TGCAGCGTTGGAGGGACAACTGGAAACACCATATATTTT. Protein: CSVGGTTGNTIYF.

This chain uses TRBV7-2 with TRBJ2-5; D may be TRBD1 (6 bases). Trimming left V 5 bases short and J 3 bases short, with 16 bases between. This CDR3 region has 15 residues. Germline values: CDR1 SGHTA, CDR2 FQGNSA. The CDR3 region is CASSARQVQEETQYF. CDR3 sequence (DNA): TGTGCCAGCAGCGCTAGACAGGTCCAAGAAGAGACCCAGTACTTC.

V and J are TRBV11-3 and TRBJ2-2; 8 bases agree with TRBD2. CDR3 size: 16 residues. Germline CDR1 is SGHNT and CDR2 is YENEEA. Trimming took 3 bases from V and 3 from J; bases not matched to a gene: 6. The CDR3 DNA is TGTGCCAGCAGCTTTCCCGGGGGGGCCGACACCGGGGAGCTGTTTTTT. This gives the protein CASSFPGGADTGELFF.

The V call is TRBV5-1, the J call TRBJ1-2, with unresolved D. This CDR3 is built from 11 residues. Looked up from germline, CDR1 is SGHRS and CDR2 is YFSETQ. V was shortened by 3 bases and J by 8 bases, with 8 bases between the two germline ends. CDR3 region: CASSSPGGYTF. The CDR3 bases are TGCGCCAGCAGCTCACCAGGCGGCTACACCTTC.

The chain is built from TRBV30 and TRBJ1-6; maybe TRBD1 (5 bases). The CDR3 length is 13 residues. The V end was cut by 7 bases, the J end by 4 bases, with 11 bases between. CDR1 and CDR2 from the germline V gene are GTSNPN and SVGIG (reference sequence). The CDR3 loop is CASNGGYNSPLHF. The CDR3 nucleotides read TGTGCCTCAAACGGGGGGTATAATTCACCCCTCCACTTT. Based on the CDR3 plus reference TRBV30 and TRBJ1-6, the full variable domain is SQTIHQWPATLVQPVGSPLSLECTVEGTSNPNLYWYRQAAGRGLQLLFYSVGIGQISSEVPQNLSASRPQDRQFILSSKKLLLSDSGFYLCASNGGYNSPLHFGNGTRLTVT.

Only a few counts were recorded for this clone. The V and J genes are TRBV2 and TRBJ2-2; TRBD1 matches at 7 bases. Germline V gene data show CDR1 as SNHLY and CDR2 as FYNNEI. The CDR3 extends over 14 amino acids. The V and J ends lost 6 bases and 6 bases, in that order; junction bases with no gene match: 7. The CDR3 sequence is CASRIDRVAGELFF. In DNA form, the CDR3 reads TGTGCCAGCAGAATAGACAGGGTGGCCGGGGAGCTGTTTTTT. The full variable domain, completed using reference TRBV2 and TRBJ2-2, is EPEVTQTPSHQVTQMGQEVILRCVPISNHLYFYWYRQILGQKVEFLVSFYNNEISEKSEIFDDQFSVERPDGSNFTLKIRSTKLEDSAMYFCASRIDRVAGELFFGEGSRLTVL.

The J gene is TRBJ1-6, the V gene TRBV2; tentatively, D is TRBD1 (5 bases). In germline, CDR1 is SNHLY, CDR2 FYNNEI. The CDR3 runs to 18 residues. Trimming stripped 2 bases from V and 0 bases from J, with 14 bases between. The CDR3 sequence: CASSENDSRVSYNSPLHF. Here the CDR3 DNA reads TGTGCCAGCAGTGAAAACGACAGCCGTGTCTCCTATAATTCACCCCTCCACTTT.

The chain carries TRBV19 and TRBJ2-7, with no clear D. Germline CDR1 LNHDA, CDR2 SQIVND (reference sequence). The CDR3 has 14 residues. Trimming shortened V by 6 bases and J by 4 bases, and 16 bases separated the two germline ends. The CDR3 DNA reads as TGTGCCAGTAGCCTGACCGCGGTCGGGTACGAGCAGTACTTC. As protein: CASSLTAVGYEQYF.

The chain is built from TRBV7-6 and TRBJ1-1, with no clear D. V gave up 1 base and J gave up 0 bases, with 9 bases separating them. Germline CDR1 reads SGHVS; CDR2 reads FNYEAQ. The CDR3 loop spans 15 amino acids. The CDR3 here is CASSLVPDMNTEAFF. In DNA, the CDR3 is TGTGCCAGCAGCTTAGTACCAGACATGAACACTGAAGCTTTCTTT.

The chain has TRBV5-4 and TRBJ2-1; 7 bases line up with TRBD2. This CDR3 spans 14 amino acids. The V gene's germline CDR1 is SGHNT and CDR2 YYREEE (reference sequence). After removal of 3 bases from V and 7 bases from J, the junction contained 7 bases not matched to a gene. The CDR3 sequence: CASSSPGRENEQFF. CDR3 nucleotide sequence: TGTGCCAGCAGCTCTCCAGGGAGGGAGAATGAGCAGTTCTTC.

This clone was observed once. V and J are TRBV2 and TRBJ2-7, with D perhaps matching TRBD2 (6 bases). Trimming took 6 bases from V and 3 from J, leaving 18 bases between them. CDR3 length: 15 amino acids. CDR1 and CDR2 (germline): SNHLY, FYNNEI. CDR3 loop: CASSGTGTGGYEQYF. The CDR3, as DNA: TGTGCCAGCAGCGGGACCGGGACTGGAGGCTACGAGCAGTACTTC.

The rearrangement joins TRBV29-1 to TRBJ2-5; TRBD1 might be the D (5 bases). The CDR3 is made up of 12 amino acids. V lost 7 bases and J lost 5, with 14 bases in between. Germline V gene sequence: CDR1 SQVTM, CDR2 ANQGSEA. This chain's CDR3 is CSAWGLMETQYF. CDR3 coding DNA: TGCAGCGCCTGGGGCTTAATGGAGACCCAGTACTTC.

This clone was seen just once. The V gene is TRBV2, the J gene TRBJ2-2; 7 positions agree with TRBD1. This CDR3 comprises 14 residues. Losses at the gene ends were 4 bases for V and 7 bases for J; bases not matched to a gene: 6. CDR1 SNHLY and CDR2 FYNNEI come from the germline V gene. The CDR3 region has the DNA TGTGCCAGCAGTGGACAGGGTGAAAGCGGGGAGCTGTTTTTT. Amino acids: CASSGQGESGELFF.

This clone was found a few times. The gene calls are TRBV2 and TRBJ1-3; 8 bases align to TRBD1. Germline CDR1 is SNHLY and CDR2 is FYNNEI. The CDR3 length is 15 residues. The V gene end was trimmed by 5 bases and the J gene end by 2 bases; junction bases not matched to a gene: 5. The CDR3 DNA sequence: TGTGCCAGCAGTCACGGACAGGGCCCTGGAAACACCATATATTTT. This encodes CASSHGQGPGNTIYF.